These T cell receptor beta chains were read from a single sample in a study of T cell changes during pregnancy in multiple sclerosis. Profiled with immunoSEQ multiplex PCR; TCRdb holds only in-frame clones, not every one. The table has 80,000 to 130,000 clones, around nine tenths seen once. The sample here was peripheral blood, taken in the second trimester of pregnancy. These receptors all stem from a female donor with multiple sclerosis, enrolled in a pregnancy study. CDR3s include the opening cysteine and the closing phenylalanine or tryptophan. D genes are given only for firm matches. Rows give clone size only sometimes, using once, few, many, or a class for an expanded clone.

clone_size	v_call	d_call	j_call	cdr3_nt	cdr3_aa
once	TRBV15	-	TRBJ2-2	TGTGCCACCAGCAGAGAACGGGGGGCAAGAACCGGGGAGCTGTTTTTT	CATSRERGARTGELFF
-	TRBV27	-	TRBJ2-7	TGTGCCAGCAGTAAAGGACACCCATACGAGCAGTACTTC	CASSKGHPYEQYF
-	TRBV5-1	-	TRBJ1-1	TGCGCCAGCAGCAAGGAGGCGGGTACTGAAGCTTTCTTT	CASSKEAGTEAFF
-	TRBV5-4	TRBD2	TRBJ2-2	TGTGCCAGCAGCCGCGCCGGCGGGGGAATGGAGCTGTTTTTT	CASSRAGGGMELFF
-	TRBV6-4	-	TRBJ2-1	TGTGCCAGCAGTGATTCCGGGATATACACTCTTTGGGCTTACAATGAGCAGTTCTTC	CASSDSGIYTLWAYNEQFF
-	TRBV30	-	TRBJ2-3	TGTGCCTGGAGGACGCGGGGGCCAACCGATACGCAGTATTTT	CAWRTRGPTDTQYF
-	TRBV30	TRBD2	TRBJ2-2	TGTGCCTGGAGAGGCCTAGCGGGGGCCCTCGAGGCGGAGCTGTTTTTT	CAWRGLAGALEAELFF
-	TRBV11-2	-	TRBJ2-2	TGTGCCAGCAGCTTAGATCTGAACACCGGGGAGCTGTTTTTT	CASSLDLNTGELFF
-	TRBV9	TRBD2	TRBJ2-1	TGTGCCAGCAGCCCCCGGACTAGCGGGAGAAATGAGCAGTTCTTC	CASSPRTSGRNEQFF
few	TRBV7-9	-	TRBJ1-2	TGTGCCAGCAGCCCAGACAGCTATGGCTACACCTTC	CASSPDSYGYTF
-	TRBV4-1	-	TRBJ2-2	TGCGCCAGCAGCCCCTCCGAACAGGGGAACACCGGGGAGCTGTTTTTT	CASSPSEQGNTGELFF
once	TRBV10-3	-	TRBJ2-7	TGTGCCATCAGTGAGGACAGTACCTACGAGCAGTACTTC	CAISEDSTYEQYF
-	TRBV6-1	-	TRBJ1-1	TGTGCCAGCAGTCGAGGGAACACTGAAGCTTTCTTT	CASSRGNTEAFF
-	TRBV27	-	TRBJ1-6	TGTGCCAGCAGTTGGAGGGAGGGGGACTCACCCCTCCACTTT	CASSWREGDSPLHF
-	TRBV28	-	TRBJ1-1	TGTGCCAGCAGTTTCGGCGGGCAGGTTCTTCTTGAAGCTTTCTTT	CASSFGGQVLLEAFF
-	TRBV2	-	TRBJ2-7	TGTGCCAGCAGTGGCGTCCGACAGGCCTACGAGCAGTACTTC	CASSGVRQAYEQYF